This TCR beta chain appears in the sequencing data of a study of blood T cells in healthy people across ages. This clonotype came up a few times. Its specificity is not known. Study results and caveats: Per million T cells, TCR beta diversity dropped roughly linearly as age increased.

Together with a sample-barcoded 5' primer, a J-beta primer mix was included in a second PCR lasting about 6 to 11 cycles. All cDNA molecules were each tagged by a template-switch adaptor with 12 random nucleotides. The yield of each sample was at least 2.5 million CDR3-containing paired-end reads. TCRdb redid the calling of the 5' RACE reads with MiXCR, one entry per CDR3 protein. The data contain some 1,500,000 distinct CDR3 sequences, around 40% of them seen just once; the ten biggest clones take up roughly 3.7%. The germline V gene has CDR1 SGHRS and CDR2 YFSETQ. The CDR3 runs to 13 residues. V shed 4 bases and J shed 5 bases, with 12 bases lying between them.

Material for sequencing was blood. The rearrangement joins TRBV5-1 to TRBJ2-5, with D unresolved. This receptor was obtained from a woman aged 18-29 years in good health. The CDR3 bases are TGCGCCAGCAGCACAAGGATGTATGAGACCCAGTACTTC. Its translation: CASSTRMYETQYF.